The rows below give T cell receptor beta chains drawn from one sample of a study of T-cell memory formation after mild COVID-19. From the 5' RACE reads, TCRdb called clonotypes with MiXCR, one entry per CDR3 protein. The sample includes under 450,000 distinct CDR3 sequences, approximately 14% of them seen just once. The source material was PBMCs or a T cell subset sorted from them (not recorded which). Receptor source: a man younger than 35 who had mild COVID-19 (a few samples of this study predate the infection). Cell type and time point are not known. Each CDR3 is given with its conserved first and last residue. Fields, in order: V gene, D gene, clone size, J gene, CDR3 DNA, CDR3 protein. A D gene is named only where the DNA matches it firmly. The listing skips clone size in some rows; elsewhere it reads once, few, many or a size class.

V: TRBV28; D: NA; size: few; J: TRBJ2-5; DNA: TGTGCCAGCAGTCCTATGGCCAATGACGCGGCTTCGGACCAGTACTTC; CDR3: CASSPMANDAASDQYF
V: TRBV3-1; D: TRBD2; size: few; J: TRBJ2-1; DNA: TGTGCCAGCAGCCAAGGAAAACTAGCGGGGGGTGACGAGCAGTTCTTC; CDR3: CASSQGKLAGGDEQFF
V: TRBV12-3/TRBV12-4; D: NA; size: NA; J: TRBJ2-7; DNA: TGTGCCAGCAGTTTGAAGTGGAGCCGGGAGCAGTACTTC; CDR3: CASSLKWSREQYF
V: TRBV4-1; D: NA; size: NA; J: TRBJ2-1; DNA: TGCGCCAGCAGCCAAGAGGTCAAAAATGAGCAGTTCTTC; CDR3: CASSQEVKNEQFF
V: TRBV20-1; D: NA; size: few; J: TRBJ1-5; DNA: TGCAGTGCTAGAGAGGGGGCCGCAAATAGCAATCAGCCCCAGCATTTT; CDR3: CSAREGAANSNQPQHF
V: TRBV2; D: TRBD1; size: NA; J: TRBJ2-7; DNA: TGTGCCAGCTGTCGGGACAGGTTTTCCTACGAGCAGTACTTC; CDR3: CASCRDRFSYEQYF
V: TRBV5-1; D: NA; size: few; J: TRBJ2-3; DNA: TGCGCCAGCAACTTAGAGGTTAGCACAGATACGCAGTATTTT; CDR3: CASNLEVSTDTQYF
V: TRBV12-3/TRBV12-4; D: TRBD1; size: few; J: TRBJ2-7; DNA: TGTGCCAGCACCCCCGGACAGGGGTTGTACGAGCAGTACTTC; CDR3: CASTPGQGLYEQYF
V: TRBV6-2/TRBV6-3; D: NA; size: few; J: TRBJ1-5; DNA: TGTGCCAGCACCACGGTCCCGTTTTCGCAGCCCCAGCATTTT; CDR3: CASTTVPFSQPQHF
V: TRBV7-9; D: TRBD2; size: NA; J: TRBJ2-1; DNA: TGTGCCAGCAGCCCCCAGCAGCGGGGGGCGCATGAGCAGTTCTTC; CDR3: CASSPQQRGAHEQFF
V: TRBV18; D: NA; size: NA; J: TRBJ1-1; DNA: TGTGCCAGCTCACCACCTCTTGGGTGGAACACTGAAGCTTTCTTT; CDR3: CASSPPLGWNTEAFF
V: TRBV3-1; D: NA; size: NA; J: TRBJ1-1; DNA: TGTGCCAGCAGCCACTTCGGGATGAACACTGAAGCTTTCTTT; CDR3: CASSHFGMNTEAFF
V: TRBV24-1; D: NA; size: many; J: TRBJ1-1; DNA: TGTGCCACCAGAACCCCTGCGGGAACTGAAGCTTTCTTT; CDR3: CATRTPAGTEAFF
V: TRBV5-1; D: TRBD2; size: NA; J: TRBJ2-5; DNA: TGCGCCAGCAGCTTTACTAGCGGGAGCCAAGAGACCCAGTACTTC; CDR3: CASSFTSGSQETQYF
V: TRBV4-1; D: TRBD1; size: few; J: TRBJ2-3; DNA: TGCGCCAGCAGCCAATTTGGGACAGGTTCCGATACGCAGTATTTT; CDR3: CASSQFGTGSDTQYF
V: TRBV9; D: NA; size: NA; J: TRBJ2-2; DNA: TGTGCCACGCAAGGGGAGAACACCGGGGAGCTGTTTTTT; CDR3: CATQGENTGELFF
V: TRBV12-3/TRBV12-4; D: NA; size: many; J: TRBJ2-1; DNA: TGTGCCAGCAGTAAGGCCCTAAGGCTAAATGAGCAGTTCTTC; CDR3: CASSKALRLNEQFF
V: TRBV5-1; D: NA; size: NA; J: TRBJ1-1; DNA: TGCGCCAGCAGCTTGGGGTTTCTGAACACTGAAGCTTTCTTT; CDR3: CASSLGFLNTEAFF
V: TRBV27; D: NA; size: NA; J: TRBJ1-5; DNA: TGTGCCAGTCAGGGAGTAGGGCAGCCCCAGCATTTT; CDR3: CASQGVGQPQHF
V: TRBV7-3; D: NA; size: NA; J: TRBJ1-2; DNA: TGTGCCAGCAGCTTAAGTTTAGGCTATGGCTACACCTTC; CDR3: CASSLSLGYGYTF
V: TRBV5-1; D: NA; size: NA; J: TRBJ2-2; DNA: TGCGCCAGCAGCTTGAGGGATAACACCGGGGAGCTGTTTTTT; CDR3: CASSLRDNTGELFF
V: TRBV12-3/TRBV12-4; D: NA; size: few; J: TRBJ1-1; DNA: TGTGCCAGCAGTTTTACAATTCGGGCTGAAGCTTTCTTT; CDR3: CASSFTIRAEAFF
V: TRBV2; D: TRBD1; size: NA; J: TRBJ1-4; DNA: TGTGCCAGCAGTCCACAGGGGGCGCGGGGTGAAAAACTGTTTTTT; CDR3: CASSPQGARGEKLFF
V: TRBV4-3; D: NA; size: many; J: TRBJ1-1; DNA: TGCGCCAGCAGCCAAGAGCTTAGGTCCGGGATGGCCTCTGGAGCTTTCTTT; CDR3: CASSQELRSGMASGAFF
V: TRBV9; D: NA; size: few; J: TRBJ1-2; DNA: TGTGCCAGCAGCTTCCGTCCGGATACCCTCTATGGCTACACCTTC; CDR3: CASSFRPDTLYGYTF
V: TRBV12-3/TRBV12-4; D: TRBD2; size: NA; J: TRBJ2-1; DNA: TGTGCCAGCAGCCAGCGGGGGTTGAGCTCCTACAATGAGCAGTTCTTC; CDR3: CASSQRGLSSYNEQFF
V: TRBV6-2/TRBV6-3; D: NA; size: few; J: TRBJ1-5; DNA: TGTGCCAGCAGTCGGACAGCTCATAGCAATCAGCCCCAGCATTTT; CDR3: CASSRTAHSNQPQHF
V: TRBV7-9; D: TRBD1; size: NA; J: TRBJ1-3; DNA: TGTGCCTCACGCACGGGGACAGGGGGCTCTGGAAACACCATATATTTT; CDR3: CASRTGTGGSGNTIYF